The 6 T cell receptor beta chains below were found in one sample sequenced in a study of chemoradiotherapy in HPV16-positive cancers. Assay used: immunoSEQ multiplex PCR; TCRdb lists only in-frame clones, some missing. The sample has some 14,000 clones; roughly 71% are singletons. Sampling took place from a patient who underwent chemoradiotherapy. These receptors all stem from a human donor with HPV-associated anogenital cancer.

This chain links TRBV4-2 with TRBJ2-5; 7 bases agree with TRBD2. The V segment lost 1 base and the J segment 4 bases; nucleotides outside the gene matches: 6. Germline assignment: CDR1 LGHNA and CDR2 YNFKEQ. The CDR3 spans 15 residues. DNA for the CDR3: TGTGCCAGCAGCCAAGGGGCGGGGGAGGGAGAGACCCAGTACTTC. Its protein product is CASSQGAGEGETQYF.

This chain links TRBV18 with TRBJ2-5; TRBD1 matches at 7 bases. Trimming took 1 base from V and 5 from J; bases not matched to a gene: 4. The CDR3 loop spans 14 amino acids. Germline V CDR1 and CDR2: KGHSH, LQKENI. CDR3 loop: CASSPQTGWETQYF. CDR3 nucleotides: TGTGCCAGCTCACCACAGACAGGGTGGGAGACCCAGTACTTC.

The chain employs TRBV30 and TRBJ1-3; no definite D call. The CDR3 is 13 amino acids. Germline V lookup: CDR1 GTSNPN, CDR2 SVGIG (reference sequence). Trimming took 5 bases from V and 0 from J, leaving 8 bases between them. In DNA form, the CDR3 reads TGTGCCTGGGTAGATTTCTCTGGAAACACCATATATTTT. Translating gives CAWVDFSGNTIYF.

The J gene is TRBJ1-3, the V gene TRBV30, with 9 bases matching TRBD1. The CDR3 runs 17 residues. The trim removed 1 base at V and 4 bases at J, leaving 11 bases unmatched. The germline CDR1 and CDR2 sequences are GTSNPN and SVGIG (reference sequence). The CDR3 is CAWSEGQQGAKGNTIYF. CDR3 sequence (DNA): TGTGCCTGGAGTGAAGGACAACAGGGGGCTAAAGGAAACACCATATATTTT.

Written as DNA, the CDR3 is TGCGCCAGCAGTGATTTGGGCGAGCAGTACTTC. This sequence encodes CASSDLGEQYF. The V gene is TRBV5-1, the J gene TRBJ2-7; D not certain. The germline V gene encodes CDR1 SGHRS and CDR2 YFSETQ. The CDR3 has 11 amino acids. The V end was cut by 5 bases, the J end by 6 bases, with 9 bases between.

This chain connects TRBV5-6 to TRBJ1-5; TRBD1 matches at 10 bases. V lost 2 bases and J lost 5; bases outside the gene matches: 4. The CDR3 runs 15 residues. The germline CDR1 and CDR2 sequences are SGHDT and YYEEEE. In nucleotides, the CDR3 is TGTGCCAGCAGCTTTACCGGGACAGGGGATCAGCCCCAGCATTTT. Translation: CASSFTGTGDQPQHF.